Shown below are 9 T cell receptor beta chains from a single sample sequenced in a study of CD8+ T cells in alopecia areata. Investigators isolated RNA and reverse transcribed it into cDNA to act as the sequencing template. Generated by immunoSEQ multiplex PCR, the TCRdb table keeps only in-frame clones and is missing some. Of around 120,000 clones detected, roughly 66% appear once; the ten largest clones hold 2.8%. Specimen: CD4+ T cells sorted from blood. Every receptor here comes from a human donor in good health.

The CDR3 sequence: CASSDRTGTGADTQYF. The CDR3, as DNA: TGTGCCAGCAGCGACCGGACCGGGACAGGGGCAGATACGCAGTATTTT. The chain employs TRBV9 and TRBJ2-3, with 10 bases matching TRBD1. The germline V gene has CDR1 SGDLS and CDR2 YYNGEE. The CDR3 contains 16 residues. After removal of 3 bases from V and 4 bases from J, the junction contained 8 bases not matched to a gene. The variable domain in full, completed from reference TRBV9 and TRBJ2-3, reads DSGVTQTPKHLITATGQRVTLRCSPRSGDLSVYWYQQSLDQGLQFLIQYYNGEERAKGNILERFSAQQFPDLHSELNLSSLELGDSALYFCASSDRTGTGADTQYFGPGTRLTVL.

As regards this clone: The same CDR3 can be traced to other DNA sequences in this sample. Written as DNA, the CDR3 is TGTGCCTGGAGCGGCGGACAGAACACTGAAGCTTTCTTT. Amino acids: CAWSGGQNTEAFF. This chain joins TRBV30 and TRBJ1-1; TRBD1 might be the D (5 bases). This CDR3 has 13 amino acids. V was shortened by 3 bases and J by 1 base, with 9 bases between the two germline ends. From germline, CDR1 is GTSNPN and CDR2 SVGIG (reference sequence).

This clone was seen more than once but under ten times. One junction end does not reproduce the germline sequence, and a read error may be involved. The gene calls are TRBV7-8 and TRBJ1-4; D perhaps matches TRBD1 (6 bases). Germline V gives CDR1 SGHVS, CDR2 FQNEAQ. The CDR3 consists of 15 residues. CDR3: CASKPLDSPKEKLFF. The CDR3 DNA is TGTGCCAGCAAACCATTGGACAGTCCTAAGGAAAAACTGTTTTTT.

The chain is built from TRBV11-2 and TRBJ2-7, with 7 bases matching TRBD1. From germline, CDR1 is SGHAT and CDR2 FQNNGV. Unmatched junction bases numbered 3, after V lost 4 bases and J lost 6 bases. CDR3 length equals 12 residues. CDR3: CASSSRTGEQYF. DNA for the CDR3: TGTGCCAGCAGCTCCCGGACAGGCGAGCAGTACTTC.

The rearrangement uses TRBV6-5 and TRBJ2-7; D gene uncertain. The germline V gene encodes CDR1 MNHEY and CDR2 SVGAGI. V was pared by 8 bases and J by 3 bases, with 11 bases between. The CDR3 is 12 amino acids. This CDR3 reads CASGVPNYEQYF. In nucleotides, the CDR3 is TGTGCCAGCGGTGTCCCGAACTACGAGCAGTACTTC.

The chain uses TRBV29-1 and TRBJ1-2; TRBD1 matches at 10 bases. CDR3 length: 11 amino acids. The ends lost 4 bases at V and 10 bases at J; junction bases unmatched: 3. CDR1 and CDR2 (germline): SQVTM, ANQGSEA. CDR3 in amino acids: CSVGQGADYTF. The DNA for the CDR3 is TGCAGCGTTGGACAGGGGGCTGACTACACCTTC.

The CDR3 loop is CAWGGQGPNSPLHF. In nucleotides, the CDR3 is TGTGCCTGGGGGGGACAGGGGCCTAATTCACCCCTCCACTTT. The chain links TRBV30 to TRBJ1-6, with 10 nucleotides matching TRBD1. Looked up from germline, CDR1 is GTSNPN and CDR2 is SVGIG (reference sequence). CDR3 size: 14 residues. Trimming removed 5 bases from V and 6 bases from J; junction bases left unmatched: 4.

The rearrangement links TRBV2 to TRBJ2-7; D is possibly TRBD2 (5 bases). The germline V gene encodes CDR1 SNHLY and CDR2 FYNNEI. This CDR3 is built from 13 residues. The germline V and J ends were trimmed by 2 bases and 3 bases, with 8 bases remaining between them. In DNA form, the CDR3 reads TGTGCCAGCAGTGAATACGGGGTCTACGAGCAGTACTTC. This translates into CASSEYGVYEQYF.

In this sample, this clone turned up a few times. V and J are TRBV6-5 and TRBJ1-6; D not resolved. CDR3 length: 13 residues. From germline, CDR1 is MNHEY and CDR2 SVGAGI. Trimming removed 5 bases at V and 11 bases at J, with 13 bases between. CDR3 in amino acids: CASSPTPYPPLHF. CDR3 sequence (DNA): TGTGCCAGCAGTCCGACCCCATACCCACCCCTCCACTTT.